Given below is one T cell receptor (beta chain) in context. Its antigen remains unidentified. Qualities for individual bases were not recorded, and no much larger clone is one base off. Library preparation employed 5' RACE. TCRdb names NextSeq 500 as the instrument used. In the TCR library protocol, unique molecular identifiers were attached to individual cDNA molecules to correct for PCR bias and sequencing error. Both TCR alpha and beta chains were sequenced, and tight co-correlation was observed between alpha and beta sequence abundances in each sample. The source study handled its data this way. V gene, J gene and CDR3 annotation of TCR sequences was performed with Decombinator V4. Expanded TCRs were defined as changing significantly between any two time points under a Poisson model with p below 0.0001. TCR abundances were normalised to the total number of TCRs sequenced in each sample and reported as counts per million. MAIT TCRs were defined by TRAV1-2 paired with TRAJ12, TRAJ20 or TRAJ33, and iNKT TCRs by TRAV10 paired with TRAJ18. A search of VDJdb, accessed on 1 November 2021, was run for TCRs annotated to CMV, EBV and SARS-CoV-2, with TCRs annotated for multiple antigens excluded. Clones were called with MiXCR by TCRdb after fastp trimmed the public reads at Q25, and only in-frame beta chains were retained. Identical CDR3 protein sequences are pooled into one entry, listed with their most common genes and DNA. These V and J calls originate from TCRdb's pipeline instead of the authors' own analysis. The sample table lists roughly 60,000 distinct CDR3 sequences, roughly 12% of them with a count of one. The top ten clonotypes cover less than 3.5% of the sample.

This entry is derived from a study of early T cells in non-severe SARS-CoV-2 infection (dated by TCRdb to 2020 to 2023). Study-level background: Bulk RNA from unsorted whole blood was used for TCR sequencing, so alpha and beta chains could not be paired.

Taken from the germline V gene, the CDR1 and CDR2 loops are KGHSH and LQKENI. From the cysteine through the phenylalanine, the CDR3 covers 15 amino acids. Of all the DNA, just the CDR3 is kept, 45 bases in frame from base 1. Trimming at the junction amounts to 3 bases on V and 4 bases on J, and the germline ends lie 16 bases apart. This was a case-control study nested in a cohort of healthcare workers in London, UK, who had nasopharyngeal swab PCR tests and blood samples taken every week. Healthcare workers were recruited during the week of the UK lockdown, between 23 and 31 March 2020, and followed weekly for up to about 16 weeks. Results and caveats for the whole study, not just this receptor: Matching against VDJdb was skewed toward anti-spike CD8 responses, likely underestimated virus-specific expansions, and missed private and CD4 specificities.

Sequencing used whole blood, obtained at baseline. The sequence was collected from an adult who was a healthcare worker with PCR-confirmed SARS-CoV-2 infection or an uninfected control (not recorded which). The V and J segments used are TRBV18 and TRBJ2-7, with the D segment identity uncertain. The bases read TGTGCCAGCTCACCGGGCGGATTGAACCTATACGAGCAGTACTTC. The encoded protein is CASSPGGLNLYEQYF.